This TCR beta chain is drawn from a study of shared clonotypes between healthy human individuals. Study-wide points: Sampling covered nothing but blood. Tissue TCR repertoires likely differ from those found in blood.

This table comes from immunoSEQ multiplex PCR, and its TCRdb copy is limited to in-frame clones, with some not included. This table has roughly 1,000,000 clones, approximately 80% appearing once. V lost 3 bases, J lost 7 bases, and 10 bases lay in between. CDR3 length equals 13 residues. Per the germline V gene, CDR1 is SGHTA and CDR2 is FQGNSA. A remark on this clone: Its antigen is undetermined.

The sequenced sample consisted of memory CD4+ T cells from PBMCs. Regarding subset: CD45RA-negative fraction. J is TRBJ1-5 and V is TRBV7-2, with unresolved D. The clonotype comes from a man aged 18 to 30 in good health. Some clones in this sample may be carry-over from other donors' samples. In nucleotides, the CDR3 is TGTGCCAGCAGCTTCAATACGGGGCAGCCCCAGCATTTT. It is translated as CASSFNTGQPQHF.